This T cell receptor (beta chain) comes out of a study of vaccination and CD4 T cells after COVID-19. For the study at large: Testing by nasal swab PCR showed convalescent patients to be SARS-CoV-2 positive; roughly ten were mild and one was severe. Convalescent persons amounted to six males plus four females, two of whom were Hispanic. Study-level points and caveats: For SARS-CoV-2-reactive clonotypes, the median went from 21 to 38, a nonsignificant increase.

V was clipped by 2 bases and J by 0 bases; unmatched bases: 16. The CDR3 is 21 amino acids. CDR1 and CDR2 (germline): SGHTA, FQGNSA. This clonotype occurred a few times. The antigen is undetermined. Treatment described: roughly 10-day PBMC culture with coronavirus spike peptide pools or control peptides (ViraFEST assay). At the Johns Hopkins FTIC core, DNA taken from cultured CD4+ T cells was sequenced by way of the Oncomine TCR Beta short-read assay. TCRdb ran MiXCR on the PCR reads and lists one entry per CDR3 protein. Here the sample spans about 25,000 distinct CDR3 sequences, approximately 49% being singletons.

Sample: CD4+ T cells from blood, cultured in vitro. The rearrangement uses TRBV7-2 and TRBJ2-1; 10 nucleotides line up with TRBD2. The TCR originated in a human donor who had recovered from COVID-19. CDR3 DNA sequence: TGTGCCAGCAGCTTACCTCGGGGTAGCGGGAGGCCCCAAAGCTCCTACAATGAGCAGTTCTTC. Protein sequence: CASSLPRGSGRPQSSYNEQFF.